Below are 4 T cell receptor beta chains sequenced from a single sample in a study of cytomegalovirus exposure and HLA in healthy donors. Both 60 Vbeta primers and 13 Jbeta primers went into the PCR. The method was immunoSEQ multiplex PCR; TCRdb's version includes in-frame clones alone and lacks a portion of them. The table records some 120,000 clones, 70% to 85% of them present only once. Sequencing was carried out using PBMCs. Source of these receptors: a human donor in good health.

The chain recombines TRBV5-5 with TRBJ1-1; the match to TRBD1 covers 10 bases. There are 16 residues in the CDR3. Losses at the gene ends were 4 bases for V and 1 base for J; bases not matched to a gene: 7. Germline assignment: CDR1 SGHKS and CDR2 YYEKEE (reference sequence). Written as DNA, the CDR3 is TGTGCCAGCAGCGCCAGACAGGGGGCGAGGAACACTGAAGCTTTCTTT. As protein: CASSARQGARNTEAFF.

The rearrangement joins TRBV6-1 to TRBJ1-1; TRBD1 aligns across 10 bases. The J segment lost 4 bases and the V segment lost 8 bases, leaving 7 bases of the junction unmatched. CDR1 and CDR2 from the germline V gene are MNHNS and SASEGT. This CDR3 has 14 residues. The CDR3 reads CASPGRDRGTEAFF. In DNA, the CDR3 is TGTGCCAGCCCCGGGAGGGACAGGGGCACTGAAGCTTTCTTT.

This chain links TRBV19 with TRBJ2-1; TRBD1 aligns across 7 bases. Germline trimming cut 3 bases from V and 6 bases from J; bases unmatched to any gene: 17. The CDR3 runs to 18 residues. Germline V lookup: CDR1 LNHDA, CDR2 SQIVND (reference sequence). CDR3 DNA: TGTGCCAGTAGTATGACGGCCAGGGGGTACGGTGGGTCCAATGAGCAGTTCTTC. Its protein is CASSMTARGYGGSNEQFF.

A single count supports this clone. The CDR3 nucleotides are TGTGCCAGCAGCTCGCGCACAGGGGGCTCCACTGAAGCTTTCTTT. This codes for CASSSRTGGSTEAFF. The rearrangement joins TRBV5-6 to TRBJ1-1, with 9 bases aligning to TRBD1. The CDR3 totals 15 residues. Losses at the gene ends were 3 bases for V and 4 bases for J; bases not matched to a gene: 7. Germline-derived CDR1 and CDR2 are SGHDT and YYEEEE.